These 8 T cell receptor beta chains share one sample of origin, sequenced in a study of T cells in Graves' hyperthyroidism and ophthalmopathy (dated 2019 in TCRdb). Libraries were made using multiplex PCR. Sequenced using an Illumina HiSeq 2000. TCR beta CDR3 regions were amplified from RNA transcripts. A first-round RT-PCR of the TCR CDR3 used the HTBI primer set with the Qiagen OneStep RT-PCR kit. TCRdb redid the processing of the public reads, applying fastp at Q25 and MiXCR, and retained in-frame beta chains. Each CDR3 protein appears once, grouped with its most common genes and DNA. Recorded for this sample are a few hundred thousand distinct CDR3 sequences; around 46% of them occurred a single time. The top ten constitute roughly 8.2% of the sample. The sample was peripheral blood or thyroid tissue (not recorded which). These receptors were obtained from a woman in her late teens or twenties with Graves' hyperthyroidism. Donor details come from another sample of the same person, matched by shared clones.

The chain uses TRBV5-1 and TRBJ2-7, with D hard to call. Between the trimmed V and J ends, which lost 4 bases and 2 bases, there was a span of 13 bases. The CDR3 is 14 amino acids. In germline, CDR1 is SGHRS, CDR2 YFSETQ. The CDR3 coding sequence is TGCGCCAGCAGCCTCGGTGGTAGCACCTACGAGCAGTACTTC. This gives the protein CASSLGGSTYEQYF.

The chain joins TRBV6-1 to TRBJ1-6; the D gene is possibly TRBD1 (5 bases). CDR3 length: 15 residues. CDR1 and CDR2 from the germline V gene are MNHNS and SASEGT. V was clipped by 0 bases and J by 10 bases, with 13 bases between them. Written as DNA, the CDR3 is TGTGCCAGCAGTGAAGCCGGGACCGGCGGGTCACCCCTCCACTTT. Its translation is CASSEAGTGGSPLHF.

This clonotype was picked up many times. The V gene is TRBV9, the J gene TRBJ1-6; D is unclear. Germline V CDR1 and CDR2: SGDLS, YYNGEE. The V end was cut by 0 bases, the J end by 2 bases, with 6 bases between. The CDR3 is 15 amino acids. CDR3 residues: CASSVGRTYNSPLHF. CDR3 sequence (DNA): TGTGCCAGCAGCGTAGGGAGGACCTATAATTCACCCCTCCACTTT.

V and J are TRBV6-5 and TRBJ2-2; 13 nucleotides agree with TRBD2. V dropped 1 base and J dropped 4; count of bases not matched to a gene: 15. There are 21 residues in the CDR3. In germline, CDR1 is MNHEY, CDR2 SVGAGI. The CDR3 sequence is CASSYLLRQTSGRASTGELFF. CDR3 DNA: TGTGCCAGCAGTTACTTGTTGCGGCAAACTAGCGGGAGGGCCAGCACCGGGGAGCTGTTTTTT.

The V gene is TRBV2, the J gene TRBJ1-4; tentatively, D is TRBD1 (6 bases). Germline V CDR1 and CDR2: SNHLY, FYNNEI. The V gene lost 4 bases and the J gene lost 6 bases, with 24 bases spanning the gap. The CDR3 is 18 residues long. CDR3 in amino acids: CASSARTADRGRDEKLFF. CDR3 bases: TGTGCCAGCAGTGCAAGGACGGCCGATCGGGGGCGCGATGAAAAACTGTTTTTT. The full variable domain, with the rest looked up from reference TRBV2 and TRBJ1-4, is EPEVTQTPSHQVTQMGQEVILRCVPISNHLYFYWYRQILGQKVEFLVSFYNNEISEKSEIFDDQFSVERPDGSNFTLKIRSTKLEDSAMYFCASSARTADRGRDEKLFFGSGTQLSVL.

This clonotype has at least ten counts. The rearrangement uses TRBV24-1 and TRBJ2-7; no firm D call. The CDR3 has 13 residues. Trimming took 2 bases from V and 3 from J, leaving 7 bases between them. The germline V gene encodes CDR1 KGHDR and CDR2 SFDVKD. For the CDR3, the DNA is TGTGCCACCAGTGATTCTGGAAACTACGAGCAGTACTTC. Protein sequence: CATSDSGNYEQYF.

This clonotype was counted a few times. The V and J genes are TRBV19 and TRBJ1-5, with TRBD1 matching 7 bases. J was trimmed by 7 bases and V by 2 bases; bases with no gene match: 5. The CDR3 extends over 14 amino acids. Looked up from germline, CDR1 is LNHDA and CDR2 is SQIVND (reference sequence). The CDR3 loop is CASSISGGLQPQHF. The CDR3, as DNA: TGTGCCAGTAGTATATCAGGGGGACTCCAGCCCCAGCATTTT.

This rearrangement joins TRBV29-1 to TRBJ1-2; D possibly corresponds to TRBD1 (5 bases). This CDR3 region has 11 residues. V lost 8 bases and J 7 bases, leaving 14 bases between the germline ends. The germline CDR1 and CDR2 sequences are SQVTM and ANQGSEA. In DNA, the CDR3 is TGCAGCAGTTACGTAGGGACTGGCTACACCTTC. Its translation: CSSYVGTGYTF. Combining the CDR3 with reference TRBV29-1 and TRBJ1-2 gives the whole variable domain SAVISQKPSRDICQRGTSLTIQCQVDSQVTMMFWYRQQPGQSLTLIATANQGSEATYESGFVIDKFPISRPNLTFSTLTVSNMSPEDSSIYLCSSYVGTGYTFGSGTRLTVV.